These T cell receptor beta chains were read from a single sample in a study of T cells in localized non-small cell lung cancer. TCRdb's table, derived via immunoSEQ multiplex PCR, lists solely in-frame clones and lacks some. The profile shows more than 2,500 clones, roughly a third of them singletons. The sample in question was lung tumor tissue, obtained before any cancer treatment. These TCRs come from a female donor older than 55 with stage II squamous cell lung carcinoma. The CDR3 runs from the conserved cysteine through the conserved F or W. Fields, in order: J gene, clone size, V gene, D gene, CDR3 protein, CDR3 DNA. D genes are given only for firm matches. Only part of the rows carry a size: once, few, many, or a class if the clone is expanded.

j_gene: TRBJ2-7
abundance: .
v_gene: TRBV18
d_gene: .
CDR3aa: CASSPNPSSIYEQYF
CDR3nt: TGTGCCAGCTCACCAAATCCCAGCAGTATCTACGAGCAGTACTTC

j_gene: TRBJ2-7
abundance: .
v_gene: TRBV5-1
d_gene: TRBD2
CDR3aa: CASSLALTTSGGYEQYF
CDR3nt: TGCGCCAGCAGCTTGGCCTTGACTACTAGCGGGGGTTACGAGCAGTACTTC

j_gene: TRBJ1-5
abundance: .
v_gene: TRBV9
d_gene: .
CDR3aa: CASSVGGGHNQPQHF
CDR3nt: TGTGCCAGCAGCGTAGGAGGGGGGCACAATCAGCCCCAGCATTTT

j_gene: TRBJ1-4
abundance: .
v_gene: TRBV11-3
d_gene: TRBD1
CDR3aa: CASSVDRGGEKLFF
CDR3nt: TGTGCCAGCAGCGTGGACAGGGGAGGAGAAAAACTGTTTTTT

j_gene: TRBJ2-7
abundance: .
v_gene: TRBV28
d_gene: TRBD2
CDR3aa: CASTISGSSYEQYF
CDR3nt: TGTGCCAGCACCATTAGCGGGAGCTCCTACGAGCAGTACTTC

j_gene: TRBJ2-7
abundance: .
v_gene: TRBV29-1
d_gene: TRBD1
CDR3aa: CSVTGTGGSYEQYF
CDR3nt: TGCAGCGTAACCGGGACAGGGGGATCCTACGAGCAGTACTTC

j_gene: TRBJ2-7
abundance: .
v_gene: TRBV6-8
d_gene: .
CDR3aa: CASSRGLQYEQYF
CDR3nt: TGTGCCAGCAGCCGGGGCCTACAATACGAGCAGTACTTC

j_gene: TRBJ2-3
abundance: .
v_gene: TRBV28
d_gene: .
CDR3aa: CASSFPLRTDTQYF
CDR3nt: TGTGCCAGCAGTTTCCCGCTTCGCACAGATACGCAGTATTTT

j_gene: TRBJ2-5
abundance: .
v_gene: TRBV19
d_gene: TRBD1
CDR3aa: CASSPKGATGVETQYF
CDR3nt: TGTGCCAGTAGTCCTAAGGGGGCGACAGGGGTTGAGACCCAGTACTTC

j_gene: TRBJ2-7
abundance: large
v_gene: TRBV28
d_gene: .
CDR3aa: CASSLPNYEQYF
CDR3nt: TGTGCCAGCAGTCTCCCCAATTACGAGCAGTACTTC

j_gene: TRBJ1-2
abundance: .
v_gene: TRBV27
d_gene: .
CDR3aa: CASSPRYSMNAAYGYTF
CDR3nt: TGTGCCAGCAGTCCTCGGTACAGCATGAACGCGGCCTATGGCTACACCTTC

j_gene: TRBJ1-2
abundance: few
v_gene: TRBV28
d_gene: .
CDR3aa: CASSLIVREGYGYTF
CDR3nt: TGTGCCAGCAGTTTAATAGTCAGGGAAGGCTATGGCTACACCTTC

j_gene: TRBJ2-3
abundance: .
v_gene: TRBV19
d_gene: .
CDR3aa: CASSPSGAGDTQYF
CDR3nt: TGTGCCAGTAGTCCTTCAGGGGCAGGAGATACGCAGTATTTT

j_gene: TRBJ1-2
abundance: .
v_gene: TRBV6-8
d_gene: .
CDR3aa: CASSPNREINYGYTF
CDR3nt: TGTGCCAGCAGCCCAAACAGGGAGATTAACTATGGCTACACCTTC

j_gene: TRBJ2-5
abundance: .
v_gene: TRBV19
d_gene: TRBD1
CDR3aa: CASSIHGTEGETQYF
CDR3nt: TGTGCCAGTAGTATTCACGGGACAGAAGGAGAGACCCAGTACTTC

j_gene: TRBJ2-1
abundance: .
v_gene: TRBV18
d_gene: TRBD2
CDR3aa: CASSPPSGASYNEQFF
CDR3nt: TGTGCCAGCTCACCACCGAGCGGGGCCTCCTACAATGAGCAGTTCTTC

j_gene: TRBJ1-2
abundance: .
v_gene: TRBV9
d_gene: .
CDR3aa: CASSEVVGADYSLYGYTF
CDR3nt: TGTGCCAGCAGTGAAGTAGTGGGGGCAGATTATAGTCTCTATGGCTACACCTTC

j_gene: TRBJ2-1
abundance: few
v_gene: TRBV7-6
d_gene: .
CDR3aa: CASSLVRPRGDNEQFF
CDR3nt: TGTGCCAGCAGCTTAGTGAGACCGCGGGGTGACAATGAGCAGTTCTTC

j_gene: TRBJ2-1
abundance: few
v_gene: TRBV11-3
d_gene: TRBD2
CDR3aa: CASSPLAGDYNEQFF
CDR3nt: TGTGCCAGCAGCCCTTTAGCGGGGGACTACAATGAGCAGTTCTTC

j_gene: TRBJ1-1
abundance: .
v_gene: TRBV28
d_gene: .
CDR3aa: CALSTDVNTEAFF
CDR3nt: TGTGCCTTATCGACAGACGTGAACACTGAAGCTTTCTTT

j_gene: TRBJ2-1
abundance: .
v_gene: TRBV11-3
d_gene: .
CDR3aa: CASSLTAATYNEQFF
CDR3nt: TGTGCCAGCAGCTTAACGGCAGCCACCTACAATGAGCAGTTCTTC

j_gene: TRBJ2-1
abundance: .
v_gene: TRBV6-8
d_gene: .
CDR3aa: CASTLRYNEQFF
CDR3nt: TGTGCCAGCACTCTCCGTTACAATGAGCAGTTCTTC

j_gene: TRBJ2-3
abundance: .
v_gene: TRBV23-1
d_gene: TRBD2
CDR3aa: CASSPPAGAGSTDTQYF
CDR3nt: TGCGCCAGCAGTCCCCCCGCTGGAGCGGGGAGCACAGATACGCAGTATTTT

j_gene: TRBJ2-3
abundance: .
v_gene: TRBV10-1
d_gene: .
CDR3aa: CASSEALTDTQYF
CDR3nt: TGCGCCAGCAGTGAAGCCCTCACAGATACGCAGTATTTT

j_gene: TRBJ2-1
abundance: .
v_gene: TRBV14
d_gene: TRBD2
CDR3aa: CASSPVSGSGGLFF
CDR3nt: TGTGCCAGCAGCCCAGTTAGCGGGAGTGGGGGGCTGTTCTTC

j_gene: TRBJ2-1
abundance: few
v_gene: TRBV6-8
d_gene: .
CDR3aa: CASKDYALGYNEQFF
CDR3nt: TGTGCCAGCAAGGACTACGCTTTGGGGTACAATGAGCAGTTCTTC

j_gene: TRBJ1-2
abundance: .
v_gene: TRBV7-5
d_gene: .
CDR3aa: CASSPGGANYGYTF
CDR3nt: TGTGCCAGCAGCCCGGGGGGAGCTAACTATGGCTACACCTTC

j_gene: TRBJ1-2
abundance: .
v_gene: TRBV6-8
d_gene: TRBD1
CDR3aa: CASSYSPRDRMGYTF
CDR3nt: TGTGCCAGCAGTTACTCACCAAGGGACAGAATGGGCTACACCTTC

j_gene: TRBJ1-4
abundance: .
v_gene: TRBV5-1
d_gene: .
CDR3aa: CASSRYRAANEKLFF
CDR3nt: TGCGCCAGCAGCCGTTACAGGGCAGCTAATGAAAAACTGTTTTTT

j_gene: TRBJ2-1
abundance: .
v_gene: TRBV6-8
d_gene: .
CDR3aa: CASSWGRVKGYEQFF
CDR3nt: TGTGCCAGCAGTTGGGGCAGGGTGAAGGGCTATGAGCAGTTCTTC

j_gene: TRBJ1-5
abundance: .
v_gene: TRBV19
d_gene: TRBD1
CDR3aa: CASSSHPGQPVVQPQHF
CDR3nt: TGTGCCAGTAGTAGTCATCCGGGACAGCCTGTGGTTCAGCCCCAGCATTTT

j_gene: TRBJ2-7
abundance: .
v_gene: TRBV19
d_gene: .
CDR3aa: CASSPGPLPYEQYF
CDR3nt: TGTGCCAGTAGTCCCGGACCATTACCCTACGAGCAGTACTTC

j_gene: TRBJ1-5
abundance: few
v_gene: TRBV6-8
d_gene: TRBD1
CDR3aa: CASRSGQVNQPQHF
CDR3nt: TGTGCCAGCAGATCGGGACAGGTCAATCAGCCCCAGCATTTT

j_gene: TRBJ1-2
abundance: few
v_gene: TRBV11-3
d_gene: TRBD1
CDR3aa: CASSPQQGDYGYTF
CDR3nt: TGTGCCAGCAGCCCACAACAGGGGGACTATGGCTACACCTTC

j_gene: TRBJ1-1
abundance: large
v_gene: TRBV14
d_gene: .
CDR3aa: CASSPWGITEAFF
CDR3nt: TGTGCCAGCAGCCCGTGGGGGATCACTGAAGCTTTCTTT

j_gene: TRBJ2-1
abundance: .
v_gene: TRBV30
d_gene: .
CDR3aa: CAWSVKGTSPEQFF
CDR3nt: TGTGCCTGGAGTGTAAAAGGGACGAGTCCTGAGCAGTTCTTC

j_gene: TRBJ1-1
abundance: few
v_gene: TRBV10-3
d_gene: .
CDR3aa: CAISESRIEDTEAFF
CDR3nt: TGTGCCATCAGTGAGTCGAGGATCGAAGACACTGAAGCTTTCTTT

j_gene: TRBJ1-6
abundance: .
v_gene: TRBV29-1
d_gene: .
CDR3aa: CSVRTVNSPLHF
CDR3nt: TGCAGCGTTCGGACAGTTAATTCACCCCTCCACTTT

j_gene: TRBJ2-5
abundance: few
v_gene: TRBV11-3
d_gene: .
CDR3aa: CASSLWVGLETQYF
CDR3nt: TGTGCCAGCAGCTTATGGGTAGGGTTGGAGACCCAGTACTTC

j_gene: TRBJ1-1
abundance: .
v_gene: TRBV29-1
d_gene: .
CDR3aa: CSVDARSGGGTEAFF
CDR3nt: TGCAGCGTTGATGCCCGGTCGGGGGGTGGCACTGAAGCTTTCTTT

j_gene: TRBJ2-2
abundance: medium-sized
v_gene: TRBV6-8
d_gene: TRBD2
CDR3aa: CASSYRTSGFTGELFF
CDR3nt: TGTGCCAGCAGTTACCGGACTAGCGGGTTCACCGGGGAGCTGTTTTTT

j_gene: TRBJ2-5
abundance: .
v_gene: TRBV19
d_gene: .
CDR3aa: CASSIRLIGTLQETQYF
CDR3nt: TGTGCCAGTAGCATAAGGTTAATCGGGACCCTCCAAGAGACCCAGTACTTC

j_gene: TRBJ2-3
abundance: few
v_gene: TRBV5-1
d_gene: TRBD2
CDR3aa: CASSLWVRTRADTQYF
CDR3nt: TGCGCCAGCTCTCTATGGGTGCGGACTAGAGCAGATACGCAGTATTTT

j_gene: TRBJ2-1
abundance: medium-sized
v_gene: TRBV11-3
d_gene: TRBD1
CDR3aa: CASSSTGGFSYNEQFF
CDR3nt: TGTGCCAGCAGCTCTACAGGGGGCTTCTCCTACAATGAGCAGTTCTTC

j_gene: TRBJ2-7
abundance: .
v_gene: TRBV28
d_gene: TRBD2
CDR3aa: CASSLGLAGVVEQYF
CDR3nt: TGTGCCAGCAGTTTAGGCCTAGCGGGGGTCGTCGAGCAGTACTTC

j_gene: TRBJ1-5
abundance: .
v_gene: TRBV11-3
d_gene: .
CDR3aa: CASSSSSEDSNQPQHF
CDR3nt: TGTGCCAGCAGCTCCTCCTCAGAGGATAGCAATCAGCCCCAGCATTTT

j_gene: TRBJ2-1
abundance: few
v_gene: TRBV9
d_gene: TRBD1
CDR3aa: CASSPGGNEQFF
CDR3nt: TGTGCCAGCAGCCCAGGGGGAAATGAGCAGTTCTTC

j_gene: TRBJ2-2
abundance: .
v_gene: TRBV6-8
d_gene: .
CDR3aa: CASSSVGWQPSNTGELFF
CDR3nt: TGTGCCAGCAGTTCCGTCGGGTGGCAGCCCTCGAACACCGGGGAGCTGTTTTTT